The 20 T cell receptor beta chains below were found in one sample sequenced in a study of OX40 agonist ivuxolimab in advanced cancers. Here immunoSEQ multiplex PCR was the method, and the copy in TCRdb shows in-frame clones only, minus some. The sample yields 95,000 to 100,000 clones, about four fifths seen once. Sequenced here: CD4+ or CD8+ T cells sorted from blood, sampled in a trial of the OX40 agonist ivuxolimab. Receptor source: an adult with an advanced solid tumor such as melanoma, head and neck, liver or kidney cancer.

The CDR3 coding sequence is TGTGCCAGCAGCCCCAGCGGGAGATGGGCCTACGAGCAGTACTTC. Its protein is CASSPSGRWAYEQYF. The chain links TRBV27 to TRBJ2-7, with 8 bases aligning to TRBD2. Germline V gene data show CDR1 as MNHEY and CDR2 as SMNVEV (reference sequence). This CDR3 is 15 amino acids long. Losses at the gene ends were 6 bases for V and 2 bases for J; bases not matched to a gene: 9.

The V and J genes are TRBV7-2 and TRBJ1-6; 7 nucleotides align to TRBD1. CDR3 size: 16 residues. CDR1 is SGHTA, CDR2 FQGNSA, per germline. The V and J ends lost 5 bases and 6 bases, in that order; junction bases with no gene match: 10. CDR3: CASSPGTVLINSPLHF. The CDR3 DNA reads as TGTGCCAGCAGCCCGGGGACAGTACTAATTAATTCACCCCTCCACTTT.

The rearrangement joins TRBV11-2 to TRBJ1-2; 7 bases fit TRBD1. Per germline, CDR1 SGHAT and CDR2 FQNNGV. V trimming: 0 bases; J trimming: 3 bases; junction bases outside the gene matches: 16. The CDR3 loop spans 19 amino acids. CDR3 bases: TGTGCCAGCAGCTTAGAATGGGGGGCCAGGGGGAATGGAGACTATGGCTACACCTTC. Amino acid sequence: CASSLEWGARGNGDYGYTF.

The V gene is TRBV2, the J gene TRBJ1-2; 8 bases line up with TRBD1. Per germline, CDR1 SNHLY and CDR2 FYNNEI. CDR3 size: 14 residues. The V segment lost 6 bases and the J segment 2 bases; nucleotides outside the gene matches: 5. Here the CDR3 DNA reads TGTGCCAGCAGGGGGACAGGACGAAACTATGGCTACACCTTC. Translating it yields CASRGTGRNYGYTF.

The chain links TRBV5-1 to TRBJ1-1; tentatively, D is TRBD1 (5 bases). Germline V CDR1 and CDR2: SGHRS, YFSETQ. The CDR3 runs to 14 residues. V dropped 5 bases and J dropped 1 base, with 12 bases sitting between them. CDR3 protein: CASRLMTENTEAFF. The CDR3 region has the DNA TGCGCCAGCAGGCTTATGACAGAGAACACTGAAGCTTTCTTT. The complete variable domain, with remaining parts taken from reference TRBV5-1 and TRBJ1-1, reads KAGVTQTPRYLIKTRGQQVTLSCSPISGHRSVSWYQQTPGQGLQFLFEYFSETQRNKGNFPGRFSGRQFSNSRSEMNVSTLELGDSALYLCASRLMTENTEAFFGQGTRLTVV.

V is TRBV5-5 and J is TRBJ1-4; 9 nucleotides match TRBD1. Trimming removed 0 bases from V and 6 bases from J; junction bases left unmatched: 3. This CDR3 contains 15 residues. Germline values: CDR1 SGHKS, CDR2 YYEKEE (reference sequence). CDR3 amino acids: CASSLETGGDEKLFF. DNA for the CDR3: TGTGCCAGCAGCTTGGAGACAGGGGGTGATGAAAAACTGTTTTTT.

V and J are TRBV14 and TRBJ2-3; possibly TRBD1 or TRBD2 for D (6 bases each). Germline V gene data show CDR1 as SGHDN and CDR2 as FVKESK. CDR3 length: 15 amino acids. V lost 2 bases and J 0 bases, leaving 9 bases between the germline ends. For the CDR3, the DNA is TGTGCCAGCAGCCAAATGGGGGGCAGCACAGATACGCAGTATTTT. Translation gives CASSQMGGSTDTQYF. Full variable domain (missing parts from reference TRBV14 and TRBJ2-3): EAGVTQFPSHSVIEKGQTVTLRCDPISGHDNLYWYRRVMGKEIKFLLHFVKESKQDESGMPNNRFLAERTGGTYSTLKVQPAELEDSGVYFCASSQMGGSTDTQYFGPGTRLTVL.

The chain couples TRBV9 to TRBJ2-3; 10 nucleotides match TRBD2. From germline, CDR1 is SGDLS and CDR2 YYNGEE. There are 18 residues in the CDR3. J gave up 2 bases and V 4 bases, and 13 bases lay outside the gene matches. This chain's CDR3 is CASSPGRIAGGFTDTQYF. CDR3 in DNA: TGTGCCAGCAGCCCTGGGCGGATAGCGGGGGGCTTCACAGATACGCAGTATTTT. The variable domain in full, with the rest retrieved from reference TRBV9 and TRBJ2-3, is DSGVTQTPKHLITATGQRVTLRCSPRSGDLSVYWYQQSLDQGLQFLIQYYNGEERAKGNILERFSAQQFPDLHSELNLSSLELGDSALYFCASSPGRIAGGFTDTQYFGPGTRLTVL.

This chain joins TRBV14 and TRBJ2-7; TRBD1 is a possible D gene (6 bases). Germline CDR1 reads SGHDN; CDR2 reads FVKESK. Trimming removed 2 bases from V and 2 bases from J, with 16 bases in between. The CDR3 totals 16 residues. The CDR3 sequence: CASSQRGAGVAYEQYF. The CDR3 bases are TGTGCCAGCAGCCAAAGAGGGGCAGGGGTCGCCTACGAGCAGTACTTC.

This rearrangement joins TRBV12-1 to TRBJ2-3; no DNA check was done on the table's D call, TRBD2. TRBV12-1 is shown as a pseudogene. The CDR3 has 10 residues. The CDR3 DNA is TGTGCCAGGTCCTCGGATACGCAGTATTTT. It encodes CARSSDTQYF.

This clone appeared once. The chain joins TRBV7-2 to TRBJ2-7, with 8 bases identical to TRBD2. This CDR3 region has 14 residues. J lost 6 bases, V lost 1 base, and 5 bases had no gene match. CDR1 is SGHTA, CDR2 FQGNSA, per germline. CDR3 nucleotide sequence: TGTGCCAGCAGCTTAGTCCGGGGGGGTGGCGAGCAGTACTTC. Its protein is CASSLVRGGGEQYF.

The chain has TRBV19 and TRBJ2-7; 8 nucleotides line up with TRBD1. The germline CDR1 and CDR2 sequences are LNHDA and SQIVND (reference sequence). This CDR3 is 16 amino acids long. Germline trimming cut 5 bases from V and 3 bases from J; bases unmatched to any gene: 12. The CDR3 DNA reads as TGTGCCAGTAGTGAGGGGTCAGGGGGCAAATTCTACGAGCAGTACTTC. The encoded protein is CASSEGSGGKFYEQYF.

The chain couples TRBV6-1 to TRBJ2-7; D is unclear. This CDR3 has 13 amino acids. V dropped 8 bases and J dropped 3 bases, with 14 bases sitting between them. Germline V gene sequence: CDR1 MNHNS, CDR2 SASEGT. The CDR3 bases are TGTGCCAGCTCCACCTTAGGTGGCTACGAGCAGTACTTC. It yields the protein CASSTLGGYEQYF.

This clone was found once. This sample includes further DNA sequences coding for the same CDR3. V is TRBV18 and J is TRBJ2-3; D is ambiguous. Trimming removed 0 bases from V and 3 bases from J, with 4 bases in between. The germline gives CDR1 KGHSH, CDR2 LQKENI. The CDR3 loop spans 13 amino acids. The CDR3 protein is CASSPPGTDTQYF. As DNA, the CDR3 is TGTGCCAGCTCACCACCGGGGACAGATACGCAGTATTTT. Variable domain in full (rest from reference TRBV18 and TRBJ2-3): NAGVMQNPRHLVRRRGQEARLRCSPMKGHSHVYWYRQLPEEGLKFMVYLQKENIIDESGMPKERFSAEFPKEGPSILRIQQVVRGDSAAYFCASSPPGTDTQYFGPGTRLTVL.

The chain recombines TRBV14 with TRBJ2-1, with 10 bases aligning to TRBD2. The length of the CDR3 is 15 residues. Per the germline V gene, CDR1 is SGHDN and CDR2 is FVKESK. With 4 bases clipped from V and 1 base from J, the junction kept 1 base outside the gene matches. For the CDR3, the DNA is TGTGCCAGCAGCCTGGGACTAGCGTCCTACAATGAGCAGTTCTTC. It is translated as CASSLGLASYNEQFF.

The chain is built from TRBV29-1 and TRBJ2-1, with D possibly TRBD1 on 6 matching bases. CDR3 length: 14 residues. Germline V gene data show CDR1 as SQVTM and CDR2 as ANQGSEA. V dropped 6 bases and J dropped 1 base, with 13 bases sitting between them. The CDR3, as DNA: TGCAGCGTCCAGGGGATTGTGTCCTACAATGAGCAGTTCTTC. Translated: CSVQGIVSYNEQFF.

The rearrangement uses TRBV7-2 and TRBJ1-6, with no clear D. Per germline, CDR1 SGHTA and CDR2 FQGNSA. V was shortened by 2 bases and J by 7 bases, with 6 bases between the two germline ends. The CDR3 extends over 13 amino acids. The chain's CDR3 is CASSLISNSPLHF. CDR3 DNA sequence: TGTGCCAGCAGCTTAATATCCAATTCACCCCTCCACTTT. The variable domain in full, with the rest retrieved from reference TRBV7-2 and TRBJ1-6, is GAGVSQSPSNKVTEKGKDVELRCDPISGHTALYWYRQSLGQGLEFLIYFQGNSAPDKSGLPSDRFSAERTGGSVSTLTIQRTQQEDSAVYLCASSLISNSPLHFGNGTRLTVT.

The V call is TRBV18, the J call TRBJ2-7; possible D gene TRBD1, 6 bases. This CDR3 has 14 residues. Trimming stripped 0 bases from V and 7 bases from J, with 13 bases between. Germline V CDR1 and CDR2: KGHSH, LQKENI. The CDR3 sequence: CASSPPGALGEQYF. CDR3 bases: TGTGCCAGCTCACCACCGGGGGCACTGGGGGAGCAGTACTTC.

The chain links TRBV7-6 to TRBJ1-1; TRBD1 is a possible D gene (5 bases). The CDR3 consists of 14 residues. Between the trimmed V and J ends, which lost 5 bases and 3 bases, there was a span of 13 bases. CDR1 is SGHVS, CDR2 FNYEAQ, per germline. The CDR3 DNA sequence: TGTGCCAGCAGCCCCGAGGGGTTTTACACTGAAGCTTTCTTT. Translation: CASSPEGFYTEAFF. The variable domain in full, with the rest retrieved from reference TRBV7-6 and TRBJ1-1, is GAGVSQSPRYKVTKRGQDVALRCDPISGHVSLYWYRQALGQGPEFLTYFNYEAQQDKSGLPNDRFSAERPEGSISTLTIQRTEQRDSAMYRCASSPEGFYTEAFFGQGTRLTVV.

V gene TRBV28 combines with J gene TRBJ1-1, with 8 bases matching TRBD1. This CDR3 comprises 15 residues. Trimming cost V 6 bases and J 4 bases; bases outside gene matches: 10. Germline V gene lookup returns CDR1 MDHEN and CDR2 SYDVKM. The CDR3 DNA reads as TGTGCCAGCAGGCCACGCCAGGGGGCTGGCACTGAAGCTTTCTTT. Translation gives CASRPRQGAGTEAFF.